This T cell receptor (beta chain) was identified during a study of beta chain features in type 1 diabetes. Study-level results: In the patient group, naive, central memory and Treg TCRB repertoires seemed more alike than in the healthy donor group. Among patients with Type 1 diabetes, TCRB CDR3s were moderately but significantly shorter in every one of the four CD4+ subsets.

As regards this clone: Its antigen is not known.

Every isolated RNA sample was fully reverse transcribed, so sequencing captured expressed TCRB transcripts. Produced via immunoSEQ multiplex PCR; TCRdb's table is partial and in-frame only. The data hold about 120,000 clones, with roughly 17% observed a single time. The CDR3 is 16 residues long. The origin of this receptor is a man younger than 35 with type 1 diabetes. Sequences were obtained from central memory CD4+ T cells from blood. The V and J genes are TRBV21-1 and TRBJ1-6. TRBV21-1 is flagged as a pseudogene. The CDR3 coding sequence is TGTGCCAGCAGCAAAGCCGCAGTTGAGGCCCGTTCACCCCTCCACTTT. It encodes CASSKAAVEARSPLHF.